This entry lists 31 T cell receptor beta chains sequenced from one sample in a study of post-analysis software for immune sequencing data. Overall study results and limits: Among 5 or 6 TRBV segments more frequent in patients than controls were TRBV5-6, TRBV5-1 and TRBV20-1.

The library was made from cDNA and included unique molecular identifiers. TCRdb reanalysed the PCR reads using MiXCR and keeps one entry per CDR3 protein. The sample yields fewer than 900,000 distinct CDR3 sequences, more than 45% seen once. These TCRs' antigens remain unknown. The sample taken for sequencing was blood. The receptors were gathered from a girl aged 5-17 years with multiple sclerosis.

In this sample, this clonotype turned up once. V usage is TRBV15 and J usage is TRBJ2-5, with D hard to call. Gene TRBJ2-7 matches the end of the DNA better, so the J call may be wrong. The CDR3 totals 14 residues. Germline loops: CDR1 LNHNV, CDR2 YYDKDF (reference sequence). In nucleotides, the CDR3 is TGTGCCACCAGCAGAGATACCATAACCTACGAGCAGTACTTC. It specifies CATSRDTITYEQYF.

The chain combines TRBV7-9 with TRBJ2-5, with TRBD2 matching 9 bases. The DNA end is a closer match to TRBJ2-7, so the J assignment may be wrong. CDR1 is SEHNR and CDR2 is FQNEAQ in the germline V gene (reference sequence). The CDR3 length is 18 residues. The CDR3, as DNA: TGTGCCAGCAGCTTTACTGGGGCAGCGGGAGGCCTGACCTACGAGCAGTACTTC. Protein sequence: CASSFTGAAGGLTYEQYF.

This clonotype was seen a handful of times. The rearrangement joins TRBV6-1 to TRBJ2-4, with a tentative D call TRBD2 (5 bases). CDR1 is MNHNS and CDR2 is SASEGT in the germline V gene. This CDR3 has 19 residues. Trimming took off 5 bases at V and 1 base at J, with 24 bases between the two ends. CDR3 sequence: CASSTLRPATPGAKNIQYF. The CDR3 DNA reads as TGTGCCAGCAGTACGCTTAGGCCGGCGACCCCGGGGGCCAAAAACATTCAGTACTTC.

The gene calls are TRBV28 and TRBJ2-7; no clear D. The end of the DNA aligns better with TRBJ2-5, so the J call may be wrong. Germline lookup yields CDR1 MDHEN and CDR2 SYDVKM. CDR3 length: 12 residues. CDR3 in amino acids: CASSLLSKTQYF. CDR3 nucleotide sequence: TGTGCCAGCAGTTTACTATCCAAGACCCAGTACTTC.

The chain employs TRBV10-3 and TRBJ2-7; 14 bases are a match to TRBD2. Trimming took 4 bases from V and 6 from J; bases not matched to a gene: 8. The CDR3 is made up of 16 amino acids. Germline V gene sequence: CDR1 ENHRY, CDR2 SYGVKD. CDR3: CAISGTSGRSSLEQYF. The CDR3 DNA reads TGTGCCATCAGTGGGACTAGCGGGAGGTCTTCCCTCGAGCAGTACTTC.

A few counts support this clonotype. V and J are TRBV20-1 and TRBJ2-1, with 14 bases identical to TRBD2. The junction had 13 bases not matched to a gene; V was cut back by 6 bases and J by 9 bases. CDR3 length: 16 residues. Germline CDR1 reads DFQATT; CDR2 reads SNEGSKA (reference sequence). The CDR3 reads CSALGPGLAGEVEQFF. For the CDR3, the DNA is TGCAGTGCCTTAGGTCCGGGACTAGCGGGGGAGGTTGAGCAGTTCTTC.

The chain joins TRBV20-1 to TRBJ2-5; D is undetermined. Germline V CDR1 and CDR2: DFQATT, SNEGSKA (reference sequence). CDR3 size: 14 residues. Trimming cost V 4 bases and J 0 bases, with 12 bases left between them. Here the CDR3 DNA reads TGCAGTGCTAAGGACGGTGATTACCAAGAGACCCAGTACTTC. Translation gives CSAKDGDYQETQYF.

The chain couples TRBV27 to TRBJ1-5, with D uncertain. Per germline, CDR1 MNHEY and CDR2 SMNVEV (reference sequence). Trimming removed 5 bases from V and 4 bases from J, with 12 bases in between. This CDR3 region has 14 residues. The CDR3 DNA is TGTGCCAGCAGTCGGGGAACGGGGAATCAGCCCCAGCATTTT. Translated, it gives CASSRGTGNQPQHF.

This rearrangement joins TRBV2 to TRBJ2-7; weak D call: TRBD1 (5 bases). Trimming took 7 bases from V and 3 from J, leaving 16 bases between them. The CDR3 totals 14 residues. Germline assignment: CDR1 SNHLY and CDR2 FYNNEI. The CDR3 DNA is TGTGCCAGCATGCTGACAGCTCTCGGCTACGAGCAGTACTTC. Translation gives CASMLTALGYEQYF.

The chain is built from TRBV29-1 and TRBJ1-2; the D is unclear. Between the trimmed V and J ends, which lost 1 base and 4 bases, there was a span of 13 bases. Germline CDR1 is SQVTM and CDR2 is ANQGSEA. The CDR3 is made up of 14 amino acids. In DNA form, the CDR3 reads TGCAGCGTTGAAGGTCCCTTTAGGGTCTATGGCTACACCTTC. Its translation: CSVEGPFRVYGYTF.

In DNA form, the CDR3 reads TGTGCCAGCAGTTACGGTGCCGAAGAGACCCAGTACTTC. This codes for CASSYGAEETQYF. The V gene is TRBV6-5, the J gene TRBJ2-5, with unresolved D. V lost 2 bases and J 3 bases, leaving 7 bases between the germline ends. In germline, CDR1 is MNHEY, CDR2 SVGAGI. This CDR3 region has 13 residues.

This chain links TRBV6-5 with TRBJ2-1; 13 nucleotides match TRBD2. This CDR3 region has 16 residues. V shed 6 bases and J 2 bases; nucleotides not matched to a gene: 4. Germline values: CDR1 MNHEY, CDR2 SVGAGI. The CDR3 loop reads CASSLGTSGAYNEQFF. As DNA, the CDR3 is TGTGCCAGCAGCCTTGGGACTAGCGGGGCCTACAATGAGCAGTTCTTC.

This clonotype has only one observation. This rearrangement joins TRBV20-1 to TRBJ2-3, with 8 bases identical to TRBD2. Germline trimming cut 0 bases from V and 0 bases from J; bases unmatched to any gene: 2. This CDR3 has 15 amino acids. The germline gives CDR1 DFQATT, CDR2 SNEGSKA (reference sequence). The DNA for the CDR3 is TGCAGTGCTAGAGAACCTAGCGGGAGCACAGATACGCAGTATTTT. Amino acids: CSAREPSGSTDTQYF.

The V call is TRBV6-1, the J call TRBJ2-4; D is uncertain. This CDR3 has 15 residues. CDR1 and CDR2 from the germline V gene are MNHNS and SASEGT. The V end was cut by 8 bases, the J end by 0 bases, with 14 bases between. CDR3 sequence: CASSTLDLAKNIQYF. CDR3 bases: TGTGCCAGCTCTACTCTCGACCTAGCCAAAAACATTCAGTACTTC.

The sample holds a few counts of this clonotype. The CDR3 is CASTREQNIQYF. The CDR3 region has the DNA TGTGCCAGCACTCGAGAACAAAACATTCAGTACTTC. This chain uses TRBV12-3 or TRBV12-4 with TRBJ2-4; D gene uncertain. CDR3 size: 12 residues. The V gene lost 7 bases and the J gene lost 5 bases, with 9 bases spanning the gap.

The chain has TRBV29-1 and TRBJ2-1; TRBD1 might be the D (6 bases). From germline, CDR1 is SQVTM and CDR2 ANQGSEA. V gave up 2 bases and J gave up 4 bases, with 12 bases separating them. The CDR3 is 14 residues long. CDR3 region: CSVERAGEYNEQFF. The CDR3 coding sequence is TGCAGCGTTGAAAGGGCAGGGGAGTACAATGAGCAGTTCTTC.

The table lists this clonotype with a count of one. The rearrangement uses TRBV19 and TRBJ1-2; D gene unclear. The CDR3 is made up of 11 amino acids. The V end lost 11 bases, the J end lost 4 bases, and 11 bases lay between the germline ends. The germline CDR1 and CDR2 sequences are LNHDA and SQIVND (reference sequence). CDR3 DNA: TGTGCCTCATTCGGGGTCTATGGCTACACCTTC. This sequence encodes CASFGVYGYTF.

V and J are TRBV6-2 or TRBV6-3 and TRBJ2-1; 7 bases align to TRBD1. CDR3 length: 11 residues. The germline V gene has CDR1 MNHEY and CDR2 SVGEGT. With V trimmed by 5 bases and J by 13 bases, 5 bases remained unmatched. CDR3 nucleotides: TGTGCCAGCAGTCAGGGGGTCCGCCAGTTCTTC. It yields the protein CASSQGVRQFF.

The V call is TRBV3-1, the J call TRBJ2-1; 9 nucleotides line up with TRBD1. The CDR3 has 16 residues. Germline values: CDR1 LGHDT, CDR2 YNNKEL (reference sequence). After removal of 4 bases from V and 6 bases from J, the junction contained 10 bases not matched to a gene. CDR3 protein: CASSRTAGTGPNEQFF. CDR3 nucleotides: TGTGCCAGCAGCCGAACCGCCGGGACAGGGCCCAATGAGCAGTTCTTC.

The genes are TRBV19 and TRBJ1-2; TRBD1 matches 7 bases. Unmatched junction bases numbered 11, after V lost 6 bases and J lost 7 bases. Germline V gives CDR1 LNHDA, CDR2 SQIVND (reference sequence). There are 14 residues in the CDR3. In nucleotides, the CDR3 is TGTGCCAGTAGGGAGGGGGCTGGGGGTCGTGGCTACACCTTC. As protein: CASREGAGGRGYTF.

The V and J genes are TRBV7-9 and TRBJ1-5, with D perhaps TRBD1 (5 bases). Germline V gene sequence: CDR1 SEHNR, CDR2 FQNEAQ (reference sequence). This CDR3 comprises 14 residues. V lost 5 bases to trimming and J lost 7 bases, with 15 bases between them. The CDR3 is CASSDQGSGQPQHF. DNA of the CDR3: TGTGCCAGCAGCGACCAGGGAAGTGGCCAGCCCCAGCATTTT.

This clonotype has a handful of counts. The chain employs TRBV6-5 and TRBJ2-1; 14 nucleotides align to TRBD2. The J call may be in error: the DNA end matches TRBJ2-7 better. The CDR3 spans 15 residues. Germline values: CDR1 MNHEY, CDR2 SVGAGI. The CDR3 DNA sequence: TGTGCCAGCAGACGACTAGCGGGAGGGAACAATGAGCAGTACTTC. Its translation: CASRRLAGGNNEQYF.

The chain carries TRBV29-1 and TRBJ2-6; D is ambiguous. The CDR3 has 14 amino acids. V lost 4 bases to trimming and J lost 0 bases, with 7 bases between them. CDR1 SQVTM and CDR2 ANQGSEA come from the germline V gene. The DNA of the CDR3 is TGCAGCGTTGGTCTGAACTCTGGGGCCAACGTCCTGACTTTC. Residues: CSVGLNSGANVLTF.

This clonotype was recorded a few times. The chain employs TRBV9 and TRBJ2-4, with D tentatively TRBD1 or TRBD2 (5 bases each). The CDR3 has 15 residues. Germline CDR1 and CDR2: SGDLS and YYNGEE. Deletions cut 0 bases from V and 8 bases from J, with 15 bases between. The CDR3 reads CASSVVGSLGDIQYF. The CDR3 coding sequence is TGTGCCAGCAGCGTAGTGGGCTCCTTGGGGGACATTCAGTACTTC.

The V and J genes are TRBV6-2 or TRBV6-3 and TRBJ1-5; 11 bases are shared with TRBD1. CDR1 is MNHEY, CDR2 SVGEGT, per germline. The CDR3 has 18 amino acids. The junction had 8 bases not matched to a gene; V was cut back by 2 bases and J by 2 bases. In DNA form, the CDR3 reads TGTGCCAGCAGTTACGGACAGGGGGCCCTTCGGGGCAATCAGCCCCAGCATTTT. Its protein is CASSYGQGALRGNQPQHF.

This clonotype was recorded a few times. This chain connects TRBV9 to TRBJ2-7; possible D gene TRBD2, 5 bases. V lost 0 bases to trimming and J lost 4 bases, with 14 bases between them. Germline V gene sequence: CDR1 SGDLS, CDR2 YYNGEE. The CDR3 loop spans 15 amino acids. CDR3 residues: CASSVGGSLRYEQYF. The DNA of the CDR3 is TGTGCCAGCAGCGTAGGAGGGTCACTACGGTACGAGCAGTACTTC.

This clonotype was observed once. This rearrangement joins TRBV18 to TRBJ2-4, with D maybe TRBD2 (6 bases). The CDR3 covers 16 residues. V was trimmed by 2 bases and J by 1 base, leaving 12 bases between them. Germline-derived CDR1 and CDR2 are KGHSH and LQKENI. The CDR3, as DNA: TGTGCCAGCTCACCATCGACTAGTAAGGCCAAAAACATTCAGTACTTC. Its translation: CASSPSTSKAKNIQYF.

The chain recombines TRBV25-1 with TRBJ2-5; D ambiguous. This CDR3 contains 13 residues. From germline, CDR1 is MGHDK and CDR2 SYGVNS. The germline V and J ends were trimmed by 3 bases and 4 bases, with 9 bases remaining between them. Here the CDR3 reads CASSEPHLETQYF. The CDR3 DNA is TGTGCCAGCAGTGAGCCCCACTTAGAGACCCAGTACTTC.

The chain joins TRBV6-1 to TRBJ2-1, with 9 bases that match TRBD2. Unmatched junction bases numbered 14, after V lost 6 bases and J lost 8 bases. This CDR3 is 16 amino acids long. Germline CDR1 reads MNHNS; CDR2 reads SASEGT. CDR3 residues: CASRVRAGGERHEQFF. Here the CDR3 DNA reads TGTGCCAGCAGGGTTAGAGCGGGAGGCGAAAGGCATGAGCAGTTCTTC.

The chain has TRBV29-1 and TRBJ2-5; D is unresolved. V lost 1 base and J lost 2, with 2 bases in between. The germline V gene encodes CDR1 SQVTM and CDR2 ANQGSEA. There are 11 residues in the CDR3. CDR3 nucleotides: TGCAGCGTTGAAGGTCAAGAGACCCAGTACTTC. Translation gives CSVEGQETQYF. Using reference TRBV29-1 and TRBJ2-5 for the parts outside the CDR3, the full variable domain is SAVISQKPSRDICQRGTSLTIQCQVDSQVTMMFWYRQQPGQSLTLIATANQGSEATYESGFVIDKFPISRPNLTFSTLTVSNMSPEDSSIYLCSVEGQETQYFGPGTRLLVL.

This chain connects TRBV4-3 to TRBJ2-3; maybe TRBD2 (6 bases). Germline assignment: CDR1 LGHNA and CDR2 YSLEER. V was clipped by 4 bases and J by 5 bases, with 13 bases between them. This CDR3 is 14 amino acids long. CDR3 loop: CASSLKKAGDTQYF. In DNA, the CDR3 is TGCGCCAGCAGCCTCAAGAAAGCGGGAGATACGCAGTATTTT.